This T cell receptor beta chain was captured in a study of cytotoxic CD8 clonotypes in ibrutinib-treated CLL. Across the study: Overall, about 25 responses were partial and 2 complete; following median roughly 72 months, roughly 14 patients stayed remitted and roughly twelve progressed. Overall study findings and caveats: Under therapy, public clonotypes either contracted or stayed stable, and they were uncommon. Sampling times, which were not matched between the groups, differed between sustained-remission patients and progressing patients. Starting clonality was above that of age-matched healthy donors and tracked circulating CD8+ T-cell counts.

The germline gives CDR1 KGHSH, CDR2 LQKENI. The ends were cut back, 4 bases at V and 3 bases at J, with 12 bases in the middle. The CDR3 has 14 residues. Repertoires were generated with immunoSEQ multiplex PCR, while TCRdb's copy carries only in-frame clones and drops some. The repertoire holds 45,000 to 60,000 clones, roughly 50% seen once, with around 21% in the top ten. Details on this clone: Its specificity is not known.

The sequencing used PBMCs, collected after 24 months of ibrutinib treatment. This sequence originates from a human donor with chronic lymphocytic leukemia. V gene TRBV18 combines with J gene TRBJ1-1; D is unresolved. Written as DNA, the CDR3 is TGTGCCAGCTCACTTATCGGACTGGACACTGAAGCTTTCTTT. Protein sequence: CASSLIGLDTEAFF. Complete variable domain (other parts from reference TRBV18 and TRBJ1-1): NAGVMQNPRHLVRRRGQEARLRCSPMKGHSHVYWYRQLPEEGLKFMVYLQKENIIDESGMPKERFSAEFPKEGPSILRIQQVVRGDSAAYFCASSLIGLDTEAFFGQGTRLTVV.